The 20 T cell receptor beta chains in this list originate from one sample, sequenced in a study of OX40 agonist ivuxolimab in advanced cancers. The protocol was immunoSEQ multiplex PCR, while the TCRdb copy is restricted to in-frame clones and leaves out a portion. The table has more than 100,000 clones, around 93% seen once; the top ten hold approximately 0.15%. Here the sequenced sample was CD4+ or CD8+ T cells sorted from blood, taken in a trial of the OX40 agonist ivuxolimab. These receptors all stem from an adult with an advanced solid tumor such as melanoma, head and neck, liver or kidney cancer.

A remark on this clone: This CDR3 is also generated by other DNA sequences in the sample. The V gene is TRBV7-3, the J gene TRBJ2-1; 12 bases are a match to TRBD2. Per germline, CDR1 SGHTA and CDR2 FQGTGA. The CDR3 is 15 amino acids. The ends lost 4 bases at V and 3 bases at J; junction bases unmatched: 1. DNA of the CDR3: TGTGCCAGCAGCTCGGGACTAGCGGGCTACAATGAGCAGTTCTTC. It specifies CASSSGLAGYNEQFF.

The chain carries TRBV28 and TRBJ2-4; tentative D call: TRBD1 (6 bases). Germline V CDR1 and CDR2: MDHEN, SYDVKM. The CDR3 length is 13 residues. The ends were cut back, 5 bases at V and 9 bases at J, with 14 bases in the middle. In DNA, the CDR3 is TGTGCCAGCAGTAGGACAGCTTCCGGCATTCAGTACTTC. It translates to CASSRTASGIQYF.

The chain links TRBV19 to TRBJ1-1; D remains unclear. Per germline, CDR1 LNHDA and CDR2 SQIVND (reference sequence). V lost 7 bases to trimming and J lost 1 base, with 19 bases between them. There are 16 residues in the CDR3. The DNA of the CDR3 is TGTGCCAGTAACAACGGTCCCTCATCCACGAACACTGAAGCTTTCTTT. Translation: CASNNGPSSTNTEAFF.

This clone was recorded once. Its ends do not fully match the called genes, so a read error is possible. The chain uses TRBV5-1 and TRBJ2-2, with 9 positions matching TRBD1. CDR1 SGHRS and CDR2 YFSETQ come from the germline V gene. The CDR3 sequence is 16 residues long. CDR3 nucleotide sequence: TGTGCCAGCAGCTGGGGACAGGGAAGTCGCGTCCGGGAGCTGTTTTTT. As protein: CASSWGQGSRVRELFF.

The CDR3 sequence is CASSYLAGGTDTQYF. The CDR3 DNA sequence: TGTGCCAGCAGTTACCTAGCGGGGGGCACAGATACGCAGTATTTT. The V call is TRBV25-1, the J call TRBJ2-3; the match to TRBD2 covers 10 bases. V lost 5 bases and J lost 1; bases outside the gene matches: 3. The CDR3 extends over 15 amino acids. Germline CDR1 MGHDK, CDR2 SYGVNS.

V is TRBV9 and J is TRBJ2-2, with no clear D. The length of the CDR3 is 14 residues. Trimming shortened V by 0 bases and J by 5 bases, and 8 bases separated the two germline ends. Germline assignment: CDR1 SGDLS and CDR2 YYNGEE. The CDR3 DNA is TGTGCCAGCAGCGTAGAATTTCAGACCGGGGAGCTGTTTTTT. Translating it yields CASSVEFQTGELFF.

The chain has TRBV18 and TRBJ1-1, with TRBD1 as a possible D gene (6 bases). CDR1 is KGHSH, CDR2 LQKENI, per germline. V lost 1 base, J lost 4 bases, and 10 bases lay in between. This CDR3 has 14 residues. CDR3 nucleotide sequence: TGTGCCAGCTCACCACAGGGGGAGGTCACTGAAGCTTTCTTT. The encoded protein is CASSPQGEVTEAFF.

The chain couples TRBV19 to TRBJ1-2; 9 bases line up with TRBD1. V was clipped by 6 bases and J by 8 bases; unmatched bases: 7. This CDR3 has 13 amino acids. CDR1 is LNHDA, CDR2 SQIVND, per germline (reference sequence). CDR3 loop: CASSGTGRLGYTF. CDR3 nucleotide sequence: TGTGCCAGTAGCGGGACAGGGAGGTTGGGCTACACCTTC.

The chain recombines TRBV7-3 with TRBJ2-5; 8 bases are a match to TRBD1. Per the germline V gene, CDR1 is SGHTA and CDR2 is FQGTGA. The CDR3 has 13 residues. V was clipped by 5 bases and J by 9 bases; unmatched bases: 8. In DNA, the CDR3 is TGTGCCAGCAGCCCCGCCGGGACAGGACCCCAGTACTTC. Its protein product is CASSPAGTGPQYF.

V usage is TRBV5-1 and J usage is TRBJ2-3; 7 bases map to TRBD2. V lost 0 bases, J lost 5 bases, and 9 bases stayed unmatched. CDR3 size: 16 residues. Germline V gene sequence: CDR1 SGHRS, CDR2 YFSETQ. The CDR3 DNA is TGCGCCAGCAGCTTGGATAGCGGGCACCGGGGAGATACGCAGTATTTT. This sequence encodes CASSLDSGHRGDTQYF.

The chain combines TRBV19 with TRBJ2-7, with D perhaps given as TRBD1 or TRBD2 (5 bases each). V was cut by 4 bases and J by 3 bases, with 16 bases left in between. The CDR3 sequence is 15 residues long. The germline V gene encodes CDR1 LNHDA and CDR2 SQIVND (reference sequence). Here the CDR3 DNA reads TGTGCCAGTAGTAGGGACGAGGGTCCCCACTACGAGCAGTACTTC. Translation: CASSRDEGPHYEQYF.

V gene TRBV27 combines with J gene TRBJ1-1; the D gene is possibly TRBD1 (6 bases). The germline V gene has CDR1 MNHEY and CDR2 SMNVEV (reference sequence). The ends were cut back, 5 bases at V and 0 bases at J, with 7 bases in the middle. The CDR3 has 13 amino acids. CDR3 residues: CASSGQLNTEAFF. DNA for the CDR3: TGTGCCAGCAGTGGACAGTTGAACACTGAAGCTTTCTTT.

The V and J genes are TRBV21-1 and TRBJ1-3; the D call of TRBD1 is as the table states it, not checked on the DNA. TRBV21-1 is a documented pseudogene. This CDR3 region has 14 residues. The CDR3, as DNA: TGTGCCAGCAGCAAAACACCACAGGTAAACACCATATATTTT. As protein: CASSKTPQVNTIYF.

V is TRBV27 and J is TRBJ2-7; 7 nucleotides line up with TRBD1. V was pared by 5 bases and J by 1 base, with 11 bases of the junction left unmatched. The germline gives CDR1 MNHEY, CDR2 SMNVEV (reference sequence). The CDR3 loop spans 16 amino acids. CDR3 protein: CASSPRSIQGSYEQYF. As DNA, the CDR3 is TGTGCCAGCAGTCCTAGGAGCATACAGGGGTCCTACGAGCAGTACTTC.

The rearrangement links TRBV7-2 to TRBJ2-3; 10 bases are shared with TRBD2. CDR1 is SGHTA and CDR2 is FQGNSA in the germline V gene. CDR3 length equals 16 residues. Germline trimming cut 5 bases from V and 3 bases from J; bases unmatched to any gene: 8. Here the CDR3 DNA reads TGTGCCAGCAGCCACCGGACTAGCGGTACTACAGATACGCAGTATTTT. It specifies CASSHRTSGTTDTQYF.

CDR3 DNA sequence: TGCGCCAGCAGTCCCGGGACAGGGGAGTGGGAGCAGTACTTC. Protein product: CASSPGTGEWEQYF. The J gene is TRBJ2-7, the V gene TRBV5-1, with 10 bases aligning to TRBD1. This CDR3 has 14 amino acids. Germline CDR1 is SGHRS and CDR2 is YFSETQ. V lost 5 bases, J lost 7 bases, and 9 bases stayed unmatched.

The chain couples TRBV27 to TRBJ2-6, with 8 bases identical to TRBD1. With 7 bases clipped from V and 2 bases from J, the junction kept 19 bases outside the gene matches. The CDR3 consists of 20 residues. Germline lookup yields CDR1 MNHEY and CDR2 SMNVEV (reference sequence). The DNA of the CDR3 is TGTGCCAGCACTCCGCTGCAGGGGGCGCCTTTTACTGCTGGGGCCAACGTCCTGACTTTC. It is translated as CASTPLQGAPFTAGANVLTF.

V and J are TRBV7-2 and TRBJ2-1; no reliable D call. Germline V CDR1 and CDR2: SGHTA, FQGNSA. The length of the CDR3 is 13 residues. V was clipped by 6 bases and J by 10 bases, with 16 bases between them. CDR3 loop: CASSLRFLLEQFF. The CDR3 DNA follows: TGTGCCAGCAGTTTAAGGTTCCTGTTGGAGCAGTTCTTC.

This clone was detected once. The V and J genes are TRBV11-3 and TRBJ1-1; the D is unclear. V lost 4 bases, J lost 0 bases, and 9 bases lay in between. Germline-derived CDR1 and CDR2 are SGHNT and YENEEA. This CDR3 spans 14 amino acids. As DNA, the CDR3 is TGTGCCAGCAGCTCCGGAGTTATGAACACTGAAGCTTTCTTT. Its translation: CASSSGVMNTEAFF.

The J gene is TRBJ2-1, the V gene TRBV9; the match to TRBD1 covers 9 bases. Trimming at V came to 4 bases and at J to 7 bases, leaving 12 bases not matched to a gene. Germline lookup yields CDR1 SGDLS and CDR2 YYNGEE. The CDR3 runs to 16 residues. The CDR3 bases are TGTGCCAGCAGCAGAGAACCCGGGACAGGGATTAATGAGCAGTTCTTC. Translated, it gives CASSREPGTGINEQFF.